This passage covers 3 T cell receptor beta chains from one sample sequenced in a study of T cells in Graves' hyperthyroidism and ophthalmopathy. What was amplified from RNA transcripts were TCR beta CDR3 regions. RT-PCR in the first round (using the HTBI primer set) targeted the TCR CDR3. MiXCR, run by TCRdb on the multiplex PCR reads, gives a single entry per CDR3 protein. The repertoire holds hundreds of thousands of distinct CDR3 sequences, approximately 20% seen once, with about 45% in the top ten. Material: blood. Every receptor here comes from a man in his forties with Graves' ophthalmopathy.

This clonotype was recorded at least ten times. DNA of the CDR3: TGTGCCAGCAGCTCGCAGCCATCGAGCACTGAAGCTTTCTTT. It translates to CASSSQPSSTEAFF. The rearrangement links TRBV7-9 to TRBJ1-1; D unresolved. This CDR3 comprises 14 residues. CDR1 and CDR2 from the germline V gene are SEHNR and FQNEAQ (reference sequence). V lost 4 bases and J lost 4, with 13 bases in between.

The chain uses TRBV20-1 and TRBJ2-5, with D tentatively TRBD1 (6 bases). Germline-derived CDR1 and CDR2 are DFQATT and SNEGSKA (reference sequence). CDR3 length: 11 amino acids. With 6 bases removed from V and 6 bases from J, the gap between germline ends came to 11 bases. The CDR3 sequence: CSAPDRQTQYF. The CDR3 bases are TGCAGTGCACCGGACAGACAGACCCAGTACTTC.

This sequence joins TRBV5-6 and TRBJ2-7; D possibly corresponds to TRBD1 (6 bases). This CDR3 has 13 residues. Germline-derived CDR1 and CDR2 are SGHDT and YYEEEE. V lost 4 bases and J 3 bases, leaving 11 bases between the germline ends. This chain's CDR3 is CASSNQGIYEQYF. The CDR3 bases are TGTGCCAGCAGCAATCAGGGGATCTACGAGCAGTACTTC.